This is a list of T cell receptor beta chains from one sample in a study of cytomegalovirus exposure and HLA in healthy donors. Profiling relied on immunoSEQ multiplex PCR, and the TCRdb table lists in-frame clones only, not all of them. Here the sample spans around 81,000 clones, about 64% being singletons. Material for sequencing was PBMCs. The receptor set was obtained from a young man in good health and CMV-seropositive. Each CDR3 is given with its conserved first and last residue. A D gene is named only where the DNA matches it firmly. Clone size, where shown, is once, few, many, or a class for clones that have expanded.

size: -
J: TRBJ2-3
length: 17
D: TRBD2
V: TRBV18
CDR3: CASSPGLAGVSTDTQYF
DNA: TGTGCCAGCTCACCAGGGTTAGCGGGAGTGTCCACAGATACGCAGTATTTT

size: -
J: TRBJ1-2
length: 15
D: TRBD1
V: TRBV5-1
CDR3: CASSPGTGRNYGYTF
DNA: TGCGCCAGCAGCCCGGGGACAGGACGTAACTATGGCTACACCTTC

size: few
J: TRBJ2-1
length: 14
D: -
V: TRBV6-1
CDR3: CASSESGPGDEQFF
DNA: TGTGCCAGCAGTGAATCAGGACCGGGGGATGAGCAGTTCTTC

size: -
J: TRBJ1-5
length: 15
D: TRBD1
V: TRBV9
CDR3: CASSVEGQPNQPQHF
DNA: TGTGCCAGCAGCGTAGAGGGACAGCCCAATCAGCCCCAGCATTTT

size: -
J: TRBJ2-3
length: 15
D: -
V: TRBV2
CDR3: CASSEGLLGTDTQYF
DNA: TGTGCCAGCAGTGAAGGACTCCTCGGCACAGATACGCAGTATTTT

size: -
J: TRBJ2-7
length: 16
D: -
V: TRBV18
CDR3: CASSLPPGRGRGEQYF
DNA: TGTGCCAGCTCGCTCCCCCCGGGCCGAGGACGGGGCGAGCAGTACTTC

size: few
J: TRBJ1-4
length: 17
D: TRBD1
V: TRBV4-1
CDR3: CASSPGTGFGGREKLFF
DNA: TGCGCCAGCAGCCCCGGGACAGGGTTTGGTGGGCGTGAAAAACTGTTTTTT

size: few
J: TRBJ2-7
length: 14
D: -
V: TRBV5-4
CDR3: CASSMTGTLNEQYF
DNA: TGTGCCAGCAGCATGACAGGTACTTTGAACGAGCAGTACTTC

size: once
J: TRBJ2-7
length: 13
D: TRBD1
V: TRBV6-5
CDR3: CASSTDRGYEQYF
DNA: TGTGCCAGCAGTACGGACAGGGGGTACGAGCAGTACTTC

size: -
J: TRBJ2-1
length: 13
D: TRBD2
V: TRBV10-3
CDR3: CAISGGGGNEQFF
DNA: TGTGCCATCAGTGGAGGCGGGGGCAATGAGCAGTTCTTC

size: -
J: TRBJ2-7
length: 13
D: -
V: TRBV13
CDR3: CASSPEGEYEQYF
DNA: TGTGCCAGCAGCCCCGAGGGGGAGTACGAGCAGTACTTC

size: -
J: TRBJ1-4
length: 16
D: TRBD1
V: TRBV13
CDR3: CASSFNTGTGNEKLFF
DNA: TGTGCCAGCAGCTTTAACACCGGGACAGGGAATGAAAAACTGTTTTTT

size: -
J: TRBJ1-2
length: 14
D: TRBD1
V: TRBV27
CDR3: CASSLDRGTDGYTF
DNA: TGTGCCAGCAGTTTAGACAGGGGGACAGATGGCTACACCTTC

size: -
J: TRBJ2-7
length: 14
D: -
V: TRBV5-1
CDR3: CASSTRTVAYEQYF
DNA: TGCGCCAGCAGCACCAGGACAGTAGCCTACGAGCAGTACTTC

size: -
J: TRBJ2-3
length: 14
D: TRBD1
V: TRBV7-9
CDR3: CASRKDRGRDTQYF
DNA: TGTGCCAGCAGGAAGGACAGGGGCAGGGATACGCAGTATTTT

size: -
J: TRBJ2-5
length: 15
D: TRBD2
V: TRBV5-3
CDR3: CARSFSGRTGETQYF
DNA: TGTGCCAGAAGTTTCAGCGGGAGGACGGGGGAGACCCAGTACTTC

size: many
J: TRBJ1-2
length: 15
D: TRBD1
V: TRBV25-1
CDR3: CASSGVQGSVYGYTF
DNA: TGTGCCAGCAGTGGGGTACAGGGGAGCGTCTATGGCTACACCTTC

size: -
J: TRBJ2-7
length: 13
D: -
V: TRBV2
CDR3: CASSESGTYEQYF
DNA: TGTGCCAGCAGTGAATCGGGGACCTACGAGCAGTACTTC

size: -
J: TRBJ2-7
length: 11
D: -
V: TRBV30
CDR3: CAWSIGAEQYF
DNA: TGTGCCTGGAGTATAGGGGCAGAGCAGTACTTC

size: -
J: TRBJ1-2
length: 8
D: -
V: TRBV10-1
CDR3: CAGQGYTF
DNA: TGCGCCGGGCAGGGCTACACCTTC

size: few
J: TRBJ1-1
length: 15
D: -
V: TRBV5-1
CDR3: CASTLEGASYTEAFF
DNA: TGCGCCAGCACCCTGGAAGGAGCCAGTTACACTGAAGCTTTCTTT

size: few
J: TRBJ1-1
length: 16
D: TRBD1
V: TRBV28
CDR3: CASSLRMDRVWTEAFF
DNA: TGTGCCAGCAGTTTAAGAATGGACAGGGTCTGGACTGAAGCTTTCTTT

size: few
J: TRBJ2-7
length: 15
D: -
V: TRBV4-2
CDR3: CASSQRSGETYEQYF
DNA: TGTGCCAGCAGCCAGAGGTCGGGGGAGACCTACGAGCAGTACTTC

size: medium-sized
J: TRBJ1-1
length: 14
D: -
V: TRBV6-4
CDR3: CASSPGGVNTEAFF
DNA: TGTGCCAGCAGCCCAGGAGGGGTGAACACTGAAGCTTTCTTT

size: -
J: TRBJ1-4
length: 16
D: -
V: TRBV14
CDR3: CASSPWSGRGNEKLFF
DNA: TGTGCCAGCAGCCCGTGGTCAGGGAGGGGAAACGAAAAACTGTTTTTT

size: -
J: TRBJ2-3
length: 14
D: -
V: TRBV6-5
CDR3: CASSAGAGTDTQYF
DNA: TGTGCCAGCAGTGCAGGGGCAGGCACAGATACGCAGTATTTT

size: -
J: TRBJ2-1
length: 15
D: TRBD2
V: TRBV7-9
CDR3: CASSLGAGVEASQFF
DNA: TGTGCCAGCAGCTTAGGAGCGGGAGTAGAAGCGAGTCAGTTCTTC

size: -
J: TRBJ2-4
length: 15
D: -
V: TRBV5-4
CDR3: CASSTISGVGNIQYF
DNA: TGTGCCAGCAGCACTATATCGGGTGTGGGAAACATTCAGTACTTC

size: -
J: TRBJ1-2
length: 14
D: -
V: TRBV6-1
CDR3: CASTAGTANYGYTF
DNA: TGTGCCAGCACCGCCGGTACCGCTAACTATGGCTACACCTTC

size: few
J: TRBJ2-2
length: 15
D: TRBD2
V: TRBV2
CDR3: CASTETAGDTGELFF
DNA: TGTGCCAGCACTGAAACAGCGGGAGACACCGGGGAGCTGTTTTTT

size: -
J: TRBJ2-5
length: 14
D: TRBD2
V: TRBV5-1
CDR3: CASSLTGGRETQYF
DNA: TGCGCCAGCAGCTTGACGGGAGGGCGGGAGACCCAGTACTTC

size: -
J: TRBJ2-7
length: 14
D: -
V: TRBV7-3
CDR3: CASSPGGPSYEQYF
DNA: TGTGCCAGCAGCCCCGGGGGGCCCTCCTACGAGCAGTACTTC

size: -
J: TRBJ1-3
length: 16
D: -
V: TRBV7-2
CDR3: CASSLEGSGLGNTIYF
DNA: TGTGCCAGCAGCTTAGAGGGGTCAGGATTAGGAAACACCATATATTTT

size: -
J: TRBJ2-7
length: 16
D: TRBD1
V: TRBV15
CDR3: CATGQGRDSATGEQYF
DNA: TGTGCCACCGGACAAGGCCGGGACAGTGCTACGGGGGAGCAGTACTTC

size: -
J: TRBJ1-2
length: 12
D: -
V: TRBV5-4
CDR3: CASSFSRDGYTF
DNA: TGTGCCAGCAGCTTCTCCAGGGATGGCTACACCTTC

size: -
J: TRBJ2-1
length: 14
D: -
V: TRBV4-1
CDR3: CASSQLDRYNEQFF
DNA: TGCGCCAGCAGCCAATTGGACAGATACAATGAGCAGTTCTTC

size: -
J: TRBJ2-5
length: 14
D: -
V: TRBV11-1
CDR3: CASSLDGYQETQYF
DNA: TGTGCCAGCAGCTTAGATGGCTACCAAGAGACCCAGTACTTC

size: few
J: TRBJ2-1
length: 18
D: -
V: TRBV7-3
CDR3: CASSLTKRVGLTDNEQFF
DNA: TGTGCCAGCAGCTTAACGAAGCGGGTCGGCCTAACGGACAATGAGCAGTTCTTC

size: -
J: TRBJ2-1
length: 14
D: TRBD2
V: TRBV28
CDR3: CASNGLAGYNEQFF
DNA: TGTGCCAGCAATGGACTAGCGGGATACAATGAGCAGTTCTTC

size: -
J: TRBJ2-7
length: 14
D: TRBD2
V: TRBV6-1
CDR3: CASRGLAAPYEQYF
DNA: TGTGCCAGCAGGGGACTAGCGGCTCCCTACGAGCAGTACTTC

size: -
J: TRBJ1-5
length: 14
D: TRBD1
V: TRBV28
CDR3: CASMQTGANQPQHF
DNA: TGTGCCAGCATGCAAACAGGGGCCAACCAGCCCCAGCATTTT

size: -
J: TRBJ2-5
length: 13
D: TRBD2
V: TRBV7-9
CDR3: CASSRGREETQYF
DNA: TGTGCCAGCAGCCGAGGGAGGGAAGAGACCCAGTACTTC

size: -
J: TRBJ2-7
length: 13
D: -
V: TRBV2
CDR3: CASATGNTYEQYF
DNA: TGTGCCAGCGCTACAGGGAACACCTACGAGCAGTACTTC

size: -
J: TRBJ2-1
length: 12
D: -
V: TRBV6-1
CDR3: CASSGIYNEQFF
DNA: TGTGCCAGCAGCGGGATATACAATGAGCAGTTCTTC

size: -
J: TRBJ2-5
length: 16
D: TRBD1
V: TRBV9
CDR3: CASSPVAIGGRETQYF
DNA: TGTGCCAGCAGCCCAGTCGCGATAGGGGGCCGTGAGACCCAGTACTTC

size: -
J: TRBJ1-2
length: 13
D: -
V: TRBV7-2
CDR3: CASSYSNSPGYTF
DNA: TGTGCCAGCAGCTACTCTAACAGCCCTGGCTACACCTTC

size: -
J: TRBJ2-3
length: 13
D: -
V: TRBV29-1
CDR3: CSVDSESTDTQYF
DNA: TGCAGCGTTGATTCGGAGAGCACAGATACGCAGTATTTT

size: -
J: TRBJ1-6
length: 15
D: TRBD1
V: TRBV6-6
CDR3: CASRGTTQGDSPLHF
DNA: TGTGCCAGCAGAGGGACGACCCAGGGGGATTCACCCCTCCACTTT

size: -
J: TRBJ2-2
length: 16
D: -
V: TRBV5-1
CDR3: CASSSDRDTNTGELFF
DNA: TGCGCCAGCAGCTCGGACCGGGACACCAACACCGGGGAGCTGTTTTTT

size: -
J: TRBJ2-3
length: 15
D: TRBD2
V: TRBV6-4
CDR3: CASSPTSANTDTQYF
DNA: TGTGCCAGCAGCCCGACTAGCGCAAACACAGATACGCAGTATTTT

size: once
J: TRBJ1-1
length: 15
D: TRBD1
V: TRBV28
CDR3: CASSRQGGENTEAFF
DNA: TGTGCCAGCAGCCGACAGGGTGGGGAGAACACTGAAGCTTTCTTT

size: few
J: TRBJ2-7
length: 19
D: TRBD2
V: TRBV28
CDR3: CASSFPNGTSGGPTYEQYF
DNA: TGTGCCAGCAGTTTCCCTAACGGGACTAGCGGGGGGCCGACCTACGAGCAGTACTTC